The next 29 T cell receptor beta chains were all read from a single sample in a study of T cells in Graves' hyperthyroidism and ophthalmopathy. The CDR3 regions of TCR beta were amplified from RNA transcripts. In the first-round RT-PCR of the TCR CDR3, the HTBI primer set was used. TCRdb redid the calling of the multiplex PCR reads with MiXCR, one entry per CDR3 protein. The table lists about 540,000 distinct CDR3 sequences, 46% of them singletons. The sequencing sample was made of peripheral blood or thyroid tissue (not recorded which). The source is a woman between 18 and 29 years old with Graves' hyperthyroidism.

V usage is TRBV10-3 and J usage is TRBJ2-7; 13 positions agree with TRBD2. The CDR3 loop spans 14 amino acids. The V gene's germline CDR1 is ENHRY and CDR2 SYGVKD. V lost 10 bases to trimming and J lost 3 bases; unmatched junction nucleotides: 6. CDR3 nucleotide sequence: TGTGCCACCCTGGGACTAGCGGGACACTACGAGCAGTACTTC. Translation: CATLGLAGHYEQYF.

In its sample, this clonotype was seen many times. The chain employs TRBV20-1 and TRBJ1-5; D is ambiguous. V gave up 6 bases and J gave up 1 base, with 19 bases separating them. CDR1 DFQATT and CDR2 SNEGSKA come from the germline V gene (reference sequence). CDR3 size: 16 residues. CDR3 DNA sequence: TGCAGTGCGATTACCCCTTTGTTAGGGAGCAATCAGCCCCAGCATTTT. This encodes CSAITPLLGSNQPQHF.

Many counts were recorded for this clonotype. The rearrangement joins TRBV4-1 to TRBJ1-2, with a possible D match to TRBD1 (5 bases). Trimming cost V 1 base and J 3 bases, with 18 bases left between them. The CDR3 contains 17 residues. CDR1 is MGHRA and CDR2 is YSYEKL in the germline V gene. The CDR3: CASSQGRRDVPDYGYTF. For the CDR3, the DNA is TGCGCCAGCAGCCAAGGTAGACGGGACGTCCCGGACTATGGCTACACCTTC.

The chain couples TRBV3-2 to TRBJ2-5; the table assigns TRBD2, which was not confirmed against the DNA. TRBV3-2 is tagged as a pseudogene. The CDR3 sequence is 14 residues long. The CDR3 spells CASSLEAPVETQYF. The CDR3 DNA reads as TGTGCCAGCAGCTTGGAGGCACCGGTAGAGACCCAGTACTTC.

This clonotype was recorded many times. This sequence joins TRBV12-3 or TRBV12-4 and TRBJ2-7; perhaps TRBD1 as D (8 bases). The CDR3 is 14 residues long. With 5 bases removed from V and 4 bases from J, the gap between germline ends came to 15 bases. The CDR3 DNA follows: TGTGCCAGCAGTCTACAGGGGGGGCGGTACGAGCAGTACTTC. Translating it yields CASSLQGGRYEQYF.

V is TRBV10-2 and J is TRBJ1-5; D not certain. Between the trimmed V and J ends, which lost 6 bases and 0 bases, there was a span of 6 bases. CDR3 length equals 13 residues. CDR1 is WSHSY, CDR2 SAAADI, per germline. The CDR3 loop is CASRDYSNQPQHF. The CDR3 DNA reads TGCGCCAGCAGAGATTATAGCAATCAGCCCCAGCATTTT.

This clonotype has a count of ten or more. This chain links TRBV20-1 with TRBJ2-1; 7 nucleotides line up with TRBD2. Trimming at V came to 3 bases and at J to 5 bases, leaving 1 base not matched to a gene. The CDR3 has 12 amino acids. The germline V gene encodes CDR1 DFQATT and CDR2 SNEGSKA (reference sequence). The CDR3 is CSASGRNNEQFF. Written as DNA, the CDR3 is TGCAGTGCTAGCGGGAGGAACAATGAGCAGTTCTTC.

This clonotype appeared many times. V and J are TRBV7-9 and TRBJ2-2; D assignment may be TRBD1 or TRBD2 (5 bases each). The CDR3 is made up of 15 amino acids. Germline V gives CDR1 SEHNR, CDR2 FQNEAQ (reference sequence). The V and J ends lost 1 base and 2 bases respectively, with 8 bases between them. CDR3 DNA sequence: TGTGCCAGCAGCTTAGGAGGGGTTAACACCGGGGAGCTGTTTTTT. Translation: CASSLGGVNTGELFF.

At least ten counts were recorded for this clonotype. DNA of the CDR3: TGTGCCAGCAGTCCTCGACGGGACTATGGCTACACCTTC. Translated, it gives CASSPRRDYGYTF. This chain links TRBV12-3 or TRBV12-4 with TRBJ1-2; D unclear. The ends were cut back, 5 bases at V and 3 bases at J, with 10 bases in the middle. CDR3 size: 13 residues.

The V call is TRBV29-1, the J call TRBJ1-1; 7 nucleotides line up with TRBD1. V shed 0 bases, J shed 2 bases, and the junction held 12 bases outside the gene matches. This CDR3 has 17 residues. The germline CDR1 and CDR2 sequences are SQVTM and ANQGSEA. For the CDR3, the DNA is TGCAGCGTTGAAGATCGCGGTAGCGGGACAGCAAACACTGAAGCTTTCTTT. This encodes CSVEDRGSGTANTEAFF.

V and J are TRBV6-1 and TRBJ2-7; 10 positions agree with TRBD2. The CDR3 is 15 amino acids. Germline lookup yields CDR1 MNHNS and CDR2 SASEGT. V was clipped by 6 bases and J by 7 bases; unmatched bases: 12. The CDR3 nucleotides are TGTGCCAGCAGCCGGACTAGCGGCGGCACCGGGGAGCAGTACTTC. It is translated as CASSRTSGGTGEQYF.

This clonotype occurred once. The DNA of the CDR3 is TGTGCCACCAGGCTTCCGGGACAGTCAAACACCATATATTTT. Translated: CATRLPGQSNTIYF. The rearrangement joins TRBV24-1 to TRBJ1-3; TRBD1 matches at 7 bases. This CDR3 region has 14 residues. CDR1 KGHDR and CDR2 SFDVKD come from the germline V gene. Unmatched junction bases numbered 8, after V lost 7 bases and J lost 6 bases.

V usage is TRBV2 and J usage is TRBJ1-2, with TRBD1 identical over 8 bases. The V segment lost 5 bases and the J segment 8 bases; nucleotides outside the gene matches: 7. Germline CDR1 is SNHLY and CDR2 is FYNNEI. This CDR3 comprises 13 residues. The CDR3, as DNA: TGTGCCAGCAGTAGCGGCAGGGGGCGAGGCTACACCTTC. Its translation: CASSSGRGRGYTF. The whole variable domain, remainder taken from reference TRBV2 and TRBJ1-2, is EPEVTQTPSHQVTQMGQEVILRCVPISNHLYFYWYRQILGQKVEFLVSFYNNEISEKSEIFDDQFSVERPDGSNFTLKIRSTKLEDSAMYFCASSSGRGRGYTFGSGTRLTVV.

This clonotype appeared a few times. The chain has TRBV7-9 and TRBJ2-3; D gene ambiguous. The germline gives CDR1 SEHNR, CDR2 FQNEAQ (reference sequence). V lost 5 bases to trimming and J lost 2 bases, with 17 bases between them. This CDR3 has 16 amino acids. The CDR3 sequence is CASSPPSRPSTDTQYF. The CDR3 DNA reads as TGTGCCAGCAGCCCCCCTAGTAGGCCTTCCACAGATACGCAGTATTTT.

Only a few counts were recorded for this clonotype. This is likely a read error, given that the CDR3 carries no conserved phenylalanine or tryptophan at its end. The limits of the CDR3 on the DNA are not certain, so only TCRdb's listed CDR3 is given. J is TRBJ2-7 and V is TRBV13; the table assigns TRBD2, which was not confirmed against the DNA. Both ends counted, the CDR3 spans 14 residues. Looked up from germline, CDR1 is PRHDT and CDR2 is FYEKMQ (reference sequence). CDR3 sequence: CASSLGVGRAVRHI.

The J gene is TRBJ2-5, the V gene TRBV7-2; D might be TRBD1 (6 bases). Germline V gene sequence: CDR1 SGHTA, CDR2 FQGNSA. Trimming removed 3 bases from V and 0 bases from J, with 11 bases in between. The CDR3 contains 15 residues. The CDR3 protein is CASSLAGENQETQYF. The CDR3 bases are TGTGCCAGCAGCTTGGCAGGGGAGAACCAAGAGACCCAGTACTTC.

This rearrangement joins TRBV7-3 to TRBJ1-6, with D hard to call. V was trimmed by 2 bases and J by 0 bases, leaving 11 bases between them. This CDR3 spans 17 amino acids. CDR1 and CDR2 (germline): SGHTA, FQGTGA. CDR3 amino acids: CASSLETSHSYNSPLHF. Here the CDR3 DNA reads TGTGCCAGCAGCTTAGAGACTTCACACTCCTATAATTCACCCCTCCACTTT. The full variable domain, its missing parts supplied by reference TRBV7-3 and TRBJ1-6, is GAGVSQTPSNKVTEKGKYVELRCDPISGHTALYWYRQSLGQGPEFLIYFQGTGAADDSGLPNDRFFAVRPEGSVSTLKIQRTERGDSAVYLCASSLETSHSYNSPLHFGNGTRLTVT.

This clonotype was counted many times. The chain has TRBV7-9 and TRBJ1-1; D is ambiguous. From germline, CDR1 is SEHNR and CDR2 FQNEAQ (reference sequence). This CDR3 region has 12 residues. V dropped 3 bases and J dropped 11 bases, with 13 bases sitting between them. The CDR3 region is CASSFPEGWAFF. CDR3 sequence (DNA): TGTGCCAGCAGCTTCCCGGAGGGATGGGCTTTCTTT.

The CDR3 loop is CASSYYGTGQNTGELFF. CDR3 DNA sequence: TGTGCCAGCAGTTACTATGGGACAGGCCAGAACACCGGGGAGCTGTTTTTT. V and J are TRBV2 and TRBJ2-2; 8 bases align to TRBD1. The junction had 9 bases not matched to a gene; V was cut back by 5 bases and J by 1 base. This CDR3 spans 17 amino acids. Germline V gene data show CDR1 as SNHLY and CDR2 as FYNNEI.

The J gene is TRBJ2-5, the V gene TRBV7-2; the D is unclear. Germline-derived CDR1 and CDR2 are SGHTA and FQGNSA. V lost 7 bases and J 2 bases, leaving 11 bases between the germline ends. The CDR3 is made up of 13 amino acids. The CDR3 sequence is CASTVGQQETQYF. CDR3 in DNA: TGTGCCAGCACCGTTGGGCAACAAGAGACCCAGTACTTC.

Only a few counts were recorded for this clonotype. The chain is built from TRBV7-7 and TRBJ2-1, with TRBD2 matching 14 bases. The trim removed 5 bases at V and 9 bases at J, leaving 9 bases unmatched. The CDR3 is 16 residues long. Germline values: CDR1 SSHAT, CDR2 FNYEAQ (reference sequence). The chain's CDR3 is CASSPGTSGSTSEQFF. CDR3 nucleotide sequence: TGTGCCAGCAGCCCAGGGACTAGCGGGAGTACGAGTGAGCAGTTCTTC.

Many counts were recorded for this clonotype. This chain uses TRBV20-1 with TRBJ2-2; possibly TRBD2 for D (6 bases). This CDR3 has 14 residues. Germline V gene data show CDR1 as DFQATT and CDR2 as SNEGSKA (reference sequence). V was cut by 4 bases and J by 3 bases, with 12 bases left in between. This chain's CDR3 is CSAKRDFYTGELFF. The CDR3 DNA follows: TGCAGTGCTAAGAGGGACTTTTACACCGGGGAGCTGTTTTTT.

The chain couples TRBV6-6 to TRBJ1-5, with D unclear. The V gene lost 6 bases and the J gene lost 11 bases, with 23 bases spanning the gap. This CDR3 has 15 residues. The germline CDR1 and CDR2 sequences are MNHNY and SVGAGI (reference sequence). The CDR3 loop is CASRLAGGDGETQHF. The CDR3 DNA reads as TGTGCCAGCAGGCTAGCGGGAGGAGATGGAGAGACCCAGCATTTT.

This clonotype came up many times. The CDR3 reads CASSELAGGPEYF. The CDR3 region has the DNA TGTGCCAGCAGTGAACTAGCGGGAGGACCTGAGTACTTC. The chain links TRBV6-1 to TRBJ2-5, with TRBD2 identical over 11 bases. The CDR3 spans 13 residues. Looked up from germline, CDR1 is MNHNS and CDR2 is SASEGT. V was pared by 2 bases and J by 12 bases, with 5 bases of the junction left unmatched.

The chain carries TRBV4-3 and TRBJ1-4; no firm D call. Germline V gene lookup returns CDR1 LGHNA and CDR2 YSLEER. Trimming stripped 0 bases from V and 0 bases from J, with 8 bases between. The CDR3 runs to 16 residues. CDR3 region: CASSQEGVATNEKLFF. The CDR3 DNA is TGCGCCAGCAGCCAAGAGGGCGTCGCAACTAATGAAAAACTGTTTTTT.

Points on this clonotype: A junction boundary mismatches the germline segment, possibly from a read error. The CDR3 reads CASSVGLAGNTGELLF. CDR3 nucleotides: TGTGCCAGCAGCGTTGGACTAGCGGGGAACACCGGGGAGCTGCTTTTT. The V gene is TRBV5-6, the J gene TRBJ2-2; 12 positions agree with TRBD2. The CDR3 loop spans 16 amino acids. Germline lookup yields CDR1 SGHDT and CDR2 YYEEEE.

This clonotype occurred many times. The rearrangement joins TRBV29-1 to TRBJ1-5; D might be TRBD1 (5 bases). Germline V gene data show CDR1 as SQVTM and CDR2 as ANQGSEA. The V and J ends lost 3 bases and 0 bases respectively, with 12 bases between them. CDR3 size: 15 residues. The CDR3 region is CSVEIQDYSNQPQHF. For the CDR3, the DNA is TGCAGCGTTGAGATACAGGATTATAGCAATCAGCCCCAGCATTTT.

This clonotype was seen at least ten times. The DNA for the CDR3 is TGTGCCAGCAGCCTATCACGGACAGCGAACACTGAAGCTTTCTTT. Translated: CASSLSRTANTEAFF. The chain links TRBV6-5 to TRBJ1-1; D might be TRBD1 (6 bases). The V end lost 6 bases, the J end lost 1 base, and 15 bases lay between the germline ends. Germline V lookup: CDR1 MNHEY, CDR2 SVGAGI. There are 15 residues in the CDR3.

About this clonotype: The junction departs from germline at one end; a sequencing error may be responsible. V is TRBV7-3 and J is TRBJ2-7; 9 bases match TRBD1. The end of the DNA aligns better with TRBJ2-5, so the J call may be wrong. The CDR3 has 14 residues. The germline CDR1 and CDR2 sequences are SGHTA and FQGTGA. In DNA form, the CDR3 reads TGCGCCAGCAGCCCGACAGGGGGACGAGAGACCCAGTACTTC. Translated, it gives CASSPTGGRETQYF.